This T cell receptor beta chain was found in a study of shared clonotypes between healthy human individuals. On this clone itself: The same CDR3 arises from other DNA sequences in this sample as well.

The CDR3 spans 12 residues. The V and J ends lost 6 bases and 2 bases respectively, with 7 bases between them. Per the germline V gene, CDR1 is MDHEN and CDR2 is SYDVKM. Method: immunoSEQ multiplex PCR; TCRdb's copy keeps in-frame clones and lacks some. The table has a few hundred thousand clones, almost 97% seen once. The sequence derives from a woman aged 25 to 39 in good health. Sequenced material: naive CD4+ T cells sorted from blood. The sample's subset: CD45RA+ positively selected. This chain links TRBV28 with TRBJ1-2; D not certain. The CDR3 protein is CASRGANYGYTF. The DNA of the CDR3 is TGTGCCAGCAGAGGTGCAAACTATGGCTACACCTTC.